The present TCR beta chain was sequenced within a study of T cell responses to AZD1222 COVID-19 vaccine. A single count supports this clone. Its antigen is currently unknown. The study's findings and limits: No repertoire was sampled before or during the peak T cell response, only after it. White British ancestry dominated among donors, who included more females, and clonal diversity was possibly underestimated. CD4 TCRs associated with vaccination spanned spike, dominating at 160-218 and 743-854.

Germline V gene sequence: CDR1 KGHSY, CDR2 FQNENV. The CDR3 loop spans 17 amino acids. Trimming took 3 bases from V and 5 from J; bases not matched to a gene: 9. Sequencing used immunoSEQ multiplex PCR; TCRdb keeps in-frame clones, though not all of them. This sample yields about 140,000 clones, of which 88% are seen a single time; 3% to 3.5% belongs to the top ten. The chain combines TRBV16 with TRBJ1-6; TRBD1 agrees at 8 bases. Sequences were derived from peripheral blood, sampled 28 days after the second AZD1222 dose. The TCR originated in an adult who received the AZD1222 COVID-19 vaccine. The DNA of the CDR3 is TGTGCCAGCAGCCATTCGACAGGGGTCGGTAATAATTCACCCCTCCACTTT. As protein: CASSHSTGVGNNSPLHF.